This T cell receptor beta chain was captured by sequencing in a study of breast tumors, draining lymph nodes, adjacent tissues. V was trimmed by 0 bases and J by 4 bases, leaving 16 bases between them. This CDR3 contains 15 residues. CDR1 DFQATT and CDR2 SNEGSKA come from the germline V gene (reference sequence). Each CDR3 protein gets one entry after TCRdb re-called the multiplex PCR reads with MiXCR. The table has over 200,000 distinct CDR3 sequences, 34% seen once. The study's findings and limits: Tumors had less TCR diversity than lymph nodes, more than nontumor tissue. Tumor and nontumor repertoires were significantly more similar in luminal-like than in basal-like breast cancer. Most tumor T cells seemingly derive from lymph node, then expand in tumor. Tumor T cell lymph node origin was a supported hypothesis, not proven.

The lymph nodes were axillary draining lymph nodes from breast cancer patients. This clonotype has a count of ten or more. Its cognate antigen is unknown. Material for sequencing was axillary lymph node tissue. The clonotype was recovered from a female donor with breast cancer. Some clones in this sample may be carry-over from other donors' samples. J is TRBJ2-7 and V is TRBV20-1; D is perhaps TRBD2 (5 bases). CDR3 in amino acids: CSARDPTRNRYEQYF. Written as DNA, the CDR3 is TGCAGTGCTAGAGATCCAACTAGAAACCGTTACGAGCAGTACTTC.